The entry that follows covers one TCR beta chain sequence. Sequenced by immunoSEQ multiplex PCR; TCRdb stores in-frame clones only, minus some. This sample has around 90,000 clones, with more than 75% found just once. The sample belongs to a study of control samples from healthy donors and cancer patients. V lost 0 bases, J lost 7 bases, and 13 bases lay in between. The germline gives CDR1 SEHNR, CDR2 FQNEAQ (reference sequence). This CDR3 region has 15 residues. The sample comprised blood. The sequence derives from a man aged 30 to 45 in good health. The chain links TRBV7-9 to TRBJ2-1; tentatively, D is TRBD2 (7 bases). CDR3 residues: CASSLAGGLRNEQFF. In nucleotides, the CDR3 is TGTGCCAGCAGCTTAGCGGGGGGGCTTAGGAATGAGCAGTTCTTC.